This T cell receptor (beta chain) was recorded in a study of naive and memory T cell subsets. Points from the study as a whole: Far more TCRs reportedly came from tuberculin skin test site biopsies. This RNA-based method may be sensitive to activation-related transcript changes.

A note on this clonotype: Its antigen is as yet unknown.

Ligated cDNA underwent four rounds of PCR with nested alpha and beta constant region primers and SP2. Blood and skin TCR RNA was reverse transcribed with alpha and beta constant primers. Via MiXCR, TCRdb re-called the UMI-ligation and nested PCR reads, giving one row per CDR3 protein. Of more than 30,000 distinct CDR3 sequences listed, more than 6.5% are singletons. Treatment indicated: skin biopsy from PPD injection site in Mantoux-positive individual. The library had UMIs added by 3' ligation of an oligonucleotide to TCR cDNA. Individuals with a positive Mantoux test gave biopsies from PPD-injected skin. Trimming took off 1 base at V and 2 bases at J, with 5 bases between the two ends. Germline CDR1 and CDR2: SGHVS and FNYEAQ. There are 13 residues in the CDR3.

The receptor was isolated from an adult in good health. The specimen was skin, collected from a tuberculin skin test site. The chain joins TRBV7-6 to TRBJ2-5; D is undetermined. Written as DNA, the CDR3 is TGTGCCAGCAGCTTAGGAGCGCAAGAGACCCAGTACTTC. Protein sequence: CASSLGAQETQYF.